This T cell receptor beta chain is from a study of blood T cell repertoires in COVID-19. Looking at the study overall: Sites in the United States, Italy and Spain provided acute and convalescent COVID-19 samples.

Study processing details: Estimation of nucleated cell counts was performed using reference gene primer amplification. Clones were read by immunoSEQ multiplex PCR, and TCRdb kept only the in-frame ones, dropping some. The DNA gave D and trimming, while V, J and clone size come from that table. This repertoire shows roughly 250,000 clones, approximately 80% found once; its top ten account for around 7.2%. CDR1 is LNHDA, CDR2 SQIVND, per germline (reference sequence). The CDR3 has 16 residues. Trimming took 6 bases from V and 4 from J; bases not matched to a gene: 11. The chain joins TRBV19 to TRBJ1-3; 8 bases are shared with TRBD1. Sequencing used peripheral blood. This receptor was obtained from a woman aged 45-65 years with acute or convalescent COVID-19. CDR3 sequence: CASSRGRVAYGNTIYF. Written as DNA, the CDR3 is TGTGCCAGTAGCAGGGGGCGAGTAGCGTACGGAAACACCATATATTTT.